This TCR beta chain was identified during a study of blood T cell repertoires in COVID-19. Profiling relied on immunoSEQ multiplex PCR, and the TCRdb table lists in-frame clones only, not all of them. This sample has 200,000 to 250,000 clones, with 84% found just once. V shed 7 bases, J shed 5 bases, and the junction held 9 bases outside the gene matches. The CDR3 loop spans 14 amino acids. Germline lookup yields CDR1 MNHEY and CDR2 SVGAGI. Source material: PBMCs or T cells enriched from blood (not recorded which). The chain couples TRBV6-5 to TRBJ1-1, with TRBD1 matching 8 bases. The receptor was derived from a woman aged 40 to 50 who had recovered from COVID-19. CDR3 residues: CASTGWTGKTEAFF. CDR3 DNA: TGTGCCAGCACCGGGTGGACAGGGAAGACTGAAGCTTTCTTT.